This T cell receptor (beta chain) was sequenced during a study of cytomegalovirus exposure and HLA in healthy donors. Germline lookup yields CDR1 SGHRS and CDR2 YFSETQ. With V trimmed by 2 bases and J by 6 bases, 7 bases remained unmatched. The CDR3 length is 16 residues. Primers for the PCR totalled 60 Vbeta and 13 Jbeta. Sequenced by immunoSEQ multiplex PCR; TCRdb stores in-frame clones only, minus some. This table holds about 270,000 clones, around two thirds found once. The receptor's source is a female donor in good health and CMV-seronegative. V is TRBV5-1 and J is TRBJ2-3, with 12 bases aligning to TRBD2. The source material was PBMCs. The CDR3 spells CASSFTTSGSSDTQYF. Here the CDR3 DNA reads TGCGCCAGCAGCTTCACGACTAGCGGGAGTTCGGATACGCAGTATTTT.